Listed below are T cell receptor beta chains from one sample, sequenced in a study of T cell changes during pregnancy in multiple sclerosis. The data were produced by immunoSEQ multiplex PCR, yet TCRdb's version contains in-frame clones alone and is incomplete. Seen here are roughly 59,000 clones, around 93% observed once, and the top ten hold 2.5% to 4%. The sample consisted of CD8+ T cells from peripheral blood mononuclear cells, taken in the second trimester of pregnancy. Receptors originate from a female donor with multiple sclerosis, enrolled in a pregnancy study. Each CDR3 is given with its conserved first and last residue.

v_call	j_call	cdr3_aa
TRBV5-1	TRBJ2-1	CASSRRQGGLADRINEQFF
TRBV29-1	TRBJ2-7	CSVFIAGGSYEQYF
TRBV9	TRBJ2-3	CASSVASRGTGTDTQYF
TRBV2	TRBJ2-1	CASILGRSGRDDNEQFF
TRBV4-2	TRBJ2-3	CASSQGPGHQYF
TRBV5-8	TRBJ2-1	CASSLGIIAGDNEQFF
TRBV25-1	TRBJ2-1	CASSLYNEQFF
TRBV6-5	TRBJ1-1	CASSSSGNTEAFF
TRBV7-8	TRBJ2-2	CASSFRLAGGSGELFF
TRBV2	TRBJ2-7	CASSEILRTDSYEQYF
TRBV19	TRBJ1-1	CASSMGQGAFSEAFF
TRBV15	TRBJ2-5	CATSRDLPETQYF
TRBV27	TRBJ1-1	CASSSLQMNTEAFF
TRBV2	TRBJ1-1	CAEGGNTEAFF
TRBV27	TRBJ1-2	CASSLSRAQGDGYTF
TRBV4-1	TRBJ2-7	CASSQDTHPTSGAYEQYF
TRBV27	TRBJ2-7	CASLPAGGYEQYF
TRBV7-9	TRBJ2-2	CASSFGRAIPGELFF
TRBV27	TRBJ1-2	CASRQGEGYGYTF
TRBV6-5	TRBJ2-1	CASSYSKGLAQFF
TRBV9	TRBJ2-2	CASSETKGELFF
TRBV7-9	TRBJ1-1	CAGGGPGMNTEAFF
TRBV11-2	TRBJ1-2	CASSLDHGDYYGYTF
TRBV4-1	TRBJ2-7	CASSQTGGPYEQYF
TRBV11-2	TRBJ2-3	CASSLWRGGDTQYF
TRBV27	TRBJ1-3	CASRSRQGSSGNTIYF
TRBV28	TRBJ2-7	CASNPRQGPTNSYEQYF
TRBV9	TRBJ2-1	CASSVATYNEQFF
TRBV19	TRBJ1-1	CASWTAMNTEAFF
TRBV27	TRBJ2-7	CASSFGTSGSYEQYF
TRBV5-4	TRBJ1-2	CASGEWNRPFMDYGYTF
TRBV5-1	TRBJ2-3	CATLLGTGLTDTQYF
TRBV4-2	TRBJ1-1	CASSQEPPGLNTEAFF
TRBV9	TRBJ2-7	CASSVEAGSAYEQYF
TRBV5-1	TRBJ2-3	CASRRQITDTQYF
TRBV4-1	TRBJ2-7	CASSQDLGGYYEQYF
TRBV7-9	TRBJ1-2	CALDEDPAFLYGYTF
TRBV28	TRBJ1-1	CASSSGTEVEAFF
TRBV5-5	TRBJ1-2	CASSQTGSGGYTF
TRBV9	TRBJ2-3	CASSVRAGSLTDTQYF
TRBV27	TRBJ2-3	CASSSRLAGGKDTQYF
TRBV14	TRBJ2-3	CASSPWGVGVDTDTQYF
TRBV19	TRBJ2-3	CASSIGTSVADTQYF
TRBV27	TRBJ2-3	CASSLGLAVGTDTQYF
TRBV9	TRBJ2-1	CASSVVGGSSYNEQFF
TRBV19	TRBJ2-5	CASSGQQETQYF
TRBV28	TRBJ2-7	CASSFLGTSGGSYEQYF
TRBV5-8	TRBJ2-7	CASSWGTSGIQSYEQYF
TRBV29-1	TRBJ2-5	CSGSTGGQTQYF
TRBV28	TRBJ2-7	CASSTPGTGGYEQYF
TRBV15	TRBJ2-2	CATSKGVTGELFF
TRBV4-1	TRBJ1-4	CASSQESGQGATNEKLFF
TRBV7-9	TRBJ2-7	CASSLSESGRAHEQYF
TRBV7-9	TRBJ2-7	CASSFTRGNASYEQYF
TRBV4-3	TRBJ1-4	CASSQGSGTWGEKLFF